One T cell receptor (beta chain) is described in this entry. Its antigen is still unknown. One end of the junction does not line up with germline, which may come from a read error. The assay was immunoSEQ multiplex PCR, and TCRdb's table has in-frame clones only and misses some. The table lists approximately 90,000 clones, under 95% of them singletons, with approximately 5.6% in the top ten. The data belong to a study of graft-versus-host responses after intestinal transplantation. Broader study findings: GvH clones surfaced in recipient marrow, some emerging earlier in ileum or blood. Early HvG declines after transplant were associated with peak circulating GvH clone levels.

CDR3 length: 13 residues. Germline V CDR1 and CDR2: SGHVS, FNYEAQ. J is TRBJ2-7 and V is TRBV7-6, with TRBD2 identical over 7 bases. The receptor's source is a human donor who received an intestinal transplant. Specimen: unstimulated CD8+ T cells sorted from spleen or lymph node cells, collected before intestinal transplant. The CDR3: CAGSLGGSYEQYF. For the CDR3, the DNA is TGTGCCGGCAGCTTGGGGGGGAGCTACGAGCAGTACTTC. Looking up the rest from reference TRBV7-6 and TRBJ2-7 gives the full variable domain: GAGVSQSPRYKVTKRGQDVALRCDPISGHVSLYWYRQALGQGPEFLTYFNYEAQQDKSGLPNDRFSAERPEGSISTLTIQRTEQRDSAMYRCAGSLGGSYEQYFGPGTRLTVT.